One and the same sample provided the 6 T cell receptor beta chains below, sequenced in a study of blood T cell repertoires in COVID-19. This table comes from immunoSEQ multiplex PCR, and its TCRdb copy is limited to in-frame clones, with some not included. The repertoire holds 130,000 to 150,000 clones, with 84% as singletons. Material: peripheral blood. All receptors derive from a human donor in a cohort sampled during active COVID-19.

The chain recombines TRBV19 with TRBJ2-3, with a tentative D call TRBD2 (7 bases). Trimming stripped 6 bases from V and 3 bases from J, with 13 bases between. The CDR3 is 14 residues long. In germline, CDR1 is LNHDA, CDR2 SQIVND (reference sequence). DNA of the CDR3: TGTGCCAGTAGGTCACAGGGAGGGACAGATACGCAGTATTTT. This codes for CASRSQGGTDTQYF.

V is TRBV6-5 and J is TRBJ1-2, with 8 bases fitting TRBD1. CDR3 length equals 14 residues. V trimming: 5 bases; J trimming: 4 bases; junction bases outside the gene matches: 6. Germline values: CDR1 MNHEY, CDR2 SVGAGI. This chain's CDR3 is CASSIQGALYGYTF. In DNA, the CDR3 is TGTGCCAGCAGTATCCAGGGGGCTCTCTATGGCTACACCTTC.

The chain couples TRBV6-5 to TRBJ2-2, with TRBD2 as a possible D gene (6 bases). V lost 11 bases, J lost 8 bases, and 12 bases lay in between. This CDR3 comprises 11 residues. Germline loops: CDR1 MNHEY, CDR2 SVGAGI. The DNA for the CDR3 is TGTGCCGAGGGAGGACCGGGGGAGCTGTTTTTT. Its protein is CAEGGPGELFF.

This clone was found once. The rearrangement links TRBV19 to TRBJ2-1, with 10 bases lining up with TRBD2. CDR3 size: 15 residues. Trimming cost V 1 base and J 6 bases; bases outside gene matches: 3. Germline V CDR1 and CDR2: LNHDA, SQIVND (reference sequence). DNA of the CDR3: TGTGCCAGTAGTATAGGTACTAGCGGGATCAATGAGCAGTTCTTC. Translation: CASSIGTSGINEQFF.

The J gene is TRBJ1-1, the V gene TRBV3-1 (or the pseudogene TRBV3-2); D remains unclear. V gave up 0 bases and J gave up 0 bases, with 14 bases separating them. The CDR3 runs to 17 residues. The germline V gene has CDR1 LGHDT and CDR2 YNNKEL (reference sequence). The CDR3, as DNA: TGTGCCAGCAGCCAAGATCGGTCCCGACGGGTGAACACTGAAGCTTTCTTT. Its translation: CASSQDRSRRVNTEAFF.

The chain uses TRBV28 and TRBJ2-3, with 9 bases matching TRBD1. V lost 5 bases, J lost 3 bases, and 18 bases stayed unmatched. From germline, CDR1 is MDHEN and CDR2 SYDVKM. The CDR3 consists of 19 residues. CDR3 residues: CASSGDYRGQVPQTDTQYF. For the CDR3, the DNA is TGTGCCAGCAGTGGGGATTACAGGGGGCAGGTACCACAAACAGATACGCAGTATTTT.